This TCR beta chain derives from a study of cytomegalovirus exposure and HLA in healthy donors. A remark on this clone: Its antigen remains unidentified.

Study observations and caveats: No immune exposure information besides CMV serostatus was available.

A multiplex PCR was run with 60 Vbeta primers and 13 Jbeta primers. The protocol was immunoSEQ multiplex PCR, while the TCRdb copy is restricted to in-frame clones and leaves out a portion. The top ten hold roughly 1.4% of the sample, which has about 160,000 clones, around 74% seen once. J was trimmed by 4 bases and V by 3 bases; bases with no gene match: 6. Looked up from germline, CDR1 is LNHNV and CDR2 is YYDKDF (reference sequence). The CDR3 is 16 residues long. Sequencing was done on a sample of PBMCs. This receptor was identified in a woman aged 25 to 39 in good health and CMV-seronegative. This chain connects TRBV15 to TRBJ2-2; 9 bases align to TRBD1. CDR3 sequence reads: CATSRGGQGGTGELFF. Written as DNA, the CDR3 is TGTGCCACCAGCAGGGGGGGACAGGGCGGCACCGGGGAGCTGTTTTTT.